The next 5 T cell receptor beta chains were all read from a single sample in a study of cytomegalovirus exposure and HLA in healthy donors. PCR involved 60 Vbeta and 13 Jbeta primers. Profiling relied on immunoSEQ multiplex PCR, and the TCRdb table lists in-frame clones only, not all of them. There are some 140,000 clones in the sample; approximately 80% occur only once, and 8.8% lies in the top ten. The sequencing input was PBMCs. The origin of the receptors is a woman aged 50 to 60 in good health and CMV-seropositive.

This sequence joins TRBV19 and TRBJ1-1; 10 bases match TRBD1. Germline V gene sequence: CDR1 LNHDA, CDR2 SQIVND (reference sequence). CDR3 length: 11 residues. The V gene end was trimmed by 7 bases and the J gene end by 11 bases; junction bases not matched to a gene: 4. The chain's CDR3 is CASNRQGAAFF. In DNA form, the CDR3 reads TGTGCCAGTAACCGACAGGGGGCGGCTTTCTTT.

The CDR3 nucleotides are TGTGCCAGCTCATTATTCAGGGGTGATTCGAATGAGCAGTTCTTC. This encodes CASSLFRGDSNEQFF. The rearrangement joins TRBV18 to TRBJ2-1, with D possibly matching TRBD1 (6 bases). Germline CDR1 and CDR2: KGHSH and LQKENI. This CDR3 has 15 residues. The V gene lost 5 bases and the J gene lost 7 bases, with 18 bases spanning the gap. The complete variable domain, with remaining parts taken from reference TRBV18 and TRBJ2-1, reads NAGVMQNPRHLVRRRGQEARLRCSPMKGHSHVYWYRQLPEEGLKFMVYLQKENIIDESGMPKERFSAEFPKEGPSILRIQQVVRGDSAAYFCASSLFRGDSNEQFFGPGTRLTVL.

About this clone: One end of the junction fails to match germline, which may point to a read error. This sample also contains other DNA sequences that code for the same CDR3. The rearrangement uses TRBV7-3 and TRBJ1-3, with unresolved D. Germline CDR1 SGHTA, CDR2 FQGTGA. CDR3 length: 13 amino acids. This CDR3 is CASSLHSGNTIYF. CDR3 nucleotide sequence: TGTGCTAGCAGCTTACACTCTGGAAACACCATATATTTT.

CDR3 bases: TGTGCCAGCAGCTCAGTATACAGGGCGGATACGCAGTATTTT. Amino acids: CASSSVYRADTQYF. The genes are TRBV7-3 and TRBJ2-3; D might be TRBD1 (6 bases). CDR3 length equals 14 residues. The V gene's germline CDR1 is SGHTA and CDR2 FQGTGA. Deletions cut 4 bases from V and 6 bases from J, with 14 bases between.

The CDR3 here is CASSIEGEVGETQYF. For the CDR3, the DNA is TGTGCCAGTAGTATAGAGGGCGAAGTGGGAGAGACCCAGTACTTC. The chain uses TRBV19 and TRBJ2-5; D remains unclear. Trimming pared 0 bases from V and 4 bases from J, leaving 12 bases between. CDR3 length: 15 residues. Germline loops: CDR1 LNHDA, CDR2 SQIVND (reference sequence).